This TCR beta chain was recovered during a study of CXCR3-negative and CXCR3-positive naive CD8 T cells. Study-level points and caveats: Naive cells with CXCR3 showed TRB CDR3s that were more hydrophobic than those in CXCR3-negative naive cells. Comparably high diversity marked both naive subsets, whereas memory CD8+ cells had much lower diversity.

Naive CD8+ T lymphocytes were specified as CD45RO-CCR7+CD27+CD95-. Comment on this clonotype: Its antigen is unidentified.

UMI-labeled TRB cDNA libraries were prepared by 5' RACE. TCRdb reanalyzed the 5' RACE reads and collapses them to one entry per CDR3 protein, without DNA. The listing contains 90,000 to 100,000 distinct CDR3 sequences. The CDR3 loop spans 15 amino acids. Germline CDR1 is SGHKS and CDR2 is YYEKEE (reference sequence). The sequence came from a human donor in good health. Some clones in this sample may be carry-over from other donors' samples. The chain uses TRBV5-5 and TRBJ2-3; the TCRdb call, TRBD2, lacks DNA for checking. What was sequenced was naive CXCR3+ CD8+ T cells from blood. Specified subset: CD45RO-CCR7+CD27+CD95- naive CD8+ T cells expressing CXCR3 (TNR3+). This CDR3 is CASSWAGTAPDTQYF. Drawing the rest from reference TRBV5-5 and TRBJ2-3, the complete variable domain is DAGVTQSPTHLIKTRGQQVTLRCSPISGHKSVSWYQQVLGQGPQFIFQYYEKEERGRGNFPDRFSARQFPNYSSELNVNALLLGDSALYLCASSWAGTAPDTQYFGPGTRLTVL.